This T cell receptor (beta chain) was identified in a study of cytomegalovirus exposure and HLA in healthy donors. The study's findings and limits: In a later analysis, DRB1 alleles had the most associated TCRs; HLA-C alleles the fewest. Exclusion applied to some V segments, including TRBV6-2 and TRBV6-3, as they were indistinguishable.

A multiplex PCR was run with 60 Vbeta primers and 13 Jbeta primers. Using immunoSEQ multiplex PCR, the repertoire was profiled, and TCRdb retains in-frame clones only, with some absent. The sample shows about 180,000 clones, 70% to 80% of them seen only once. As to this clone: No antigen is known for it.

Germline-derived CDR1 and CDR2 are SGHNT and YYREEE (reference sequence). V shed 5 bases, J shed 6 bases, and the junction held 9 bases outside the gene matches. This CDR3 region has 15 residues. V gene TRBV5-4 combines with J gene TRBJ2-2, with TRBD1 matching over 8 bases. Sample: PBMCs. The receptor comes from a man younger than 30 in good health and CMV-seronegative. The CDR3 DNA reads as TGTGCCAGCAGTCGAGTTGGGACAGGATCCGGGGAGCTGTTTTTT. This sequence encodes CASSRVGTGSGELFF. The variable domain in full, completed from reference TRBV5-4 and TRBJ2-2, reads ETGVTQSPTHLIKTRGQQVTLRCSSQSGHNTVSWYQQALGQGPQFIFQYYREEENGRGNFPPRFSGLQFPNYSSELNVNALELDDSALYLCASSRVGTGSGELFFGEGSRLTVL.